This paragraph covers one TCR beta chain sequence. Original methodology: The authors estimated nucleated cell counts from reference gene primer amplification. Some clones are missing from TCRdb's copy, which holds only in-frame ones; the method was immunoSEQ multiplex PCR. V, J and clone size derive from that table, while D and trimming were established from the DNA sequence. The sample has roughly 64,000 clones; more than 80% are singletons. This record belongs to a study of blood T cell repertoires in COVID-19. Overall study: COVID-19 samples collected from the United States, Italy and Spain covered acute and convalescent phases. PBMCs, B-cell-depleted T cells, or T cells provided the cDNA or gDNA that made up the material.

Per the germline V gene, CDR1 is SGHNT and CDR2 is YYREEE (reference sequence). V shed 2 bases and J shed 3 bases, with 13 bases lying between them. The CDR3 contains 15 residues. The origin of this receptor is an elderly woman with active COVID-19. The chain recombines TRBV5-4 with TRBJ2-3; weak D call: TRBD1 (7 bases). Source material: peripheral blood. The CDR3: CASSFQGGSTDTQYF. CDR3 coding DNA: TGTGCCAGCAGCTTTCAGGGGGGAAGTACAGATACGCAGTATTTT.